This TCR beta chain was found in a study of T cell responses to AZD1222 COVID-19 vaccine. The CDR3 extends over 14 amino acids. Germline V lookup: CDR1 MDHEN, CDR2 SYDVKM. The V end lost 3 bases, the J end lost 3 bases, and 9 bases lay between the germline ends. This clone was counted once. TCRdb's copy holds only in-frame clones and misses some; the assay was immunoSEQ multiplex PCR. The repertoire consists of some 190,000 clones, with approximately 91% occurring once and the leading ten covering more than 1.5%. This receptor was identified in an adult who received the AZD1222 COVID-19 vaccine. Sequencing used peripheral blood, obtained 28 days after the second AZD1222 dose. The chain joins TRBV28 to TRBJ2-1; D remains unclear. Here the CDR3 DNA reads TGTGCCAGCAGTTTCTCCGTATACTACAATGAGCAGTTCTTC. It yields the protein CASSFSVYYNEQFF.